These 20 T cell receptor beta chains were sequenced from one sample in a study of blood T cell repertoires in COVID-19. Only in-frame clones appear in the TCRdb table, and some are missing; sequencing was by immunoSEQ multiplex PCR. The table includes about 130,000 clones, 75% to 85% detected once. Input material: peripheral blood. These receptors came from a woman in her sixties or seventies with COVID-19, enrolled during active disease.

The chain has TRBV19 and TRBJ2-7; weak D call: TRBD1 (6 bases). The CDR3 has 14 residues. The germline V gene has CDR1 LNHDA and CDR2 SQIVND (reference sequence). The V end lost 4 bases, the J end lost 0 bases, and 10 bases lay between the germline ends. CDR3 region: CASSKPGHSYEQYF. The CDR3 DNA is TGTGCCAGTAGTAAACCGGGACACTCCTACGAGCAGTACTTC.

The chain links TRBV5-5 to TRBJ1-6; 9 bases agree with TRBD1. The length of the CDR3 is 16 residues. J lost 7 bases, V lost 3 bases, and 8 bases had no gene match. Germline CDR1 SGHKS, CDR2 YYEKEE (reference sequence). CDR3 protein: CASSSLDGTGNSPLHF. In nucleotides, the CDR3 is TGTGCCAGCAGCTCACTAGACGGGACAGGGAATTCACCCCTCCACTTT.

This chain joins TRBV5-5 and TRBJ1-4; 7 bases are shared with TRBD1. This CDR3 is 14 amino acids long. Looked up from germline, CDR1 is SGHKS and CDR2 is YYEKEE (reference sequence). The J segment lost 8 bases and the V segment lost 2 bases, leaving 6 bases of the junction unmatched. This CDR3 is CASSFQGVGEKLFF. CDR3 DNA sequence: TGTGCCAGCAGCTTCCAGGGGGTAGGGGAAAAACTGTTTTTT.

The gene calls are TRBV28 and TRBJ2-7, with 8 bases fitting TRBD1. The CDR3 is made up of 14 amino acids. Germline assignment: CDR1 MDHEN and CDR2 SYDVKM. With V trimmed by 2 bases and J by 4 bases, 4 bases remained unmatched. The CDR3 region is CASSLRRGRYEQYF. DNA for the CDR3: TGTGCCAGCAGTTTACGCAGGGGGCGGTACGAGCAGTACTTC.

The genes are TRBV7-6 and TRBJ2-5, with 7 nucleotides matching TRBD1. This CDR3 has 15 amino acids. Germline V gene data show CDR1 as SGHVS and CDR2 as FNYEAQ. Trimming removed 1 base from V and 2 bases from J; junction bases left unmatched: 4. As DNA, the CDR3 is TGTGCCAGCAGCTTAGTGGGACAGCCGCAAGAGACCCAGTACTTC. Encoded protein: CASSLVGQPQETQYF.

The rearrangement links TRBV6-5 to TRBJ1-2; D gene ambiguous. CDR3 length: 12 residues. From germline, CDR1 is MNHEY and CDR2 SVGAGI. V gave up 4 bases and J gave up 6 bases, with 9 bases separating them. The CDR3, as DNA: TGTGCCAGCAGTTCAGATCCCAATGGCTACACCTTC. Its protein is CASSSDPNGYTF.

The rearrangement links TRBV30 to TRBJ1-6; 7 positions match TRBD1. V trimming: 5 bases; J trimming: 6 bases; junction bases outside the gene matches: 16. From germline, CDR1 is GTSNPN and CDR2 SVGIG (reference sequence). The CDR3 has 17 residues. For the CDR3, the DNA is TGTGCCTGGCTCATCCCGAGCAGGACAGGCGTTAATTCACCCCTCCACTTT. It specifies CAWLIPSRTGVNSPLHF. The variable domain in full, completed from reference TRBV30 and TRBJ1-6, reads SQTIHQWPATLVQPVGSPLSLECTVEGTSNPNLYWYRQAAGRGLQLLFYSVGIGQISSEVPQNLSASRPQDRQFILSSKKLLLSDSGFYLCAWLIPSRTGVNSPLHFGNGTRLTVT.

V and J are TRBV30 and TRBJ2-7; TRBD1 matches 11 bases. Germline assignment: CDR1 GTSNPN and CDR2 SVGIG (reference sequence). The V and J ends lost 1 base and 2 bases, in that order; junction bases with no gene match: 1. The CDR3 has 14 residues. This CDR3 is CAWSEGQGAYEQYF. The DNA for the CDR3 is TGTGCCTGGAGTGAGGGACAGGGGGCCTACGAGCAGTACTTC.

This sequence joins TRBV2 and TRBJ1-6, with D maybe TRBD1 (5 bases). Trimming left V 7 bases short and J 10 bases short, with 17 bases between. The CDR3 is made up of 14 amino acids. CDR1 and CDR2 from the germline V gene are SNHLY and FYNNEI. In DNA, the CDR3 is TGTGCCAGCAACACCGGGGAACGGGGGTCACCCCTCCACTTT. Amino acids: CASNTGERGSPLHF. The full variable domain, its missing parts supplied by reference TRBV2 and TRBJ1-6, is EPEVTQTPSHQVTQMGQEVILRCVPISNHLYFYWYRQILGQKVEFLVSFYNNEISEKSEIFDDQFSVERPDGSNFTLKIRSTKLEDSAMYFCASNTGERGSPLHFGNGTRLTVT.

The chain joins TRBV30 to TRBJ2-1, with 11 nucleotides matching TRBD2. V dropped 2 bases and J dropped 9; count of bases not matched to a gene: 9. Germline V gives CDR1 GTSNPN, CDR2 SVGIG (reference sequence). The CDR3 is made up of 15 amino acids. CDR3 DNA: TGTGCCTGGAGTCCTAGCGGGGGGCCCCCCATTGAGCAGTTCTTC. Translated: CAWSPSGGPPIEQFF.

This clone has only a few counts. CDR3 sequence reads: CASSLDFAAGGGYTF. As DNA, the CDR3 is TGCGCCAGCAGCTTGGACTTTGCGGCAGGGGGTGGCTACACCTTC. The chain links TRBV5-1 to TRBJ1-2, with 7 bases matching TRBD1. There are 15 residues in the CDR3. CDR1 is SGHRS, CDR2 YFSETQ, per germline. With V trimmed by 0 bases and J by 7 bases, 9 bases remained unmatched.

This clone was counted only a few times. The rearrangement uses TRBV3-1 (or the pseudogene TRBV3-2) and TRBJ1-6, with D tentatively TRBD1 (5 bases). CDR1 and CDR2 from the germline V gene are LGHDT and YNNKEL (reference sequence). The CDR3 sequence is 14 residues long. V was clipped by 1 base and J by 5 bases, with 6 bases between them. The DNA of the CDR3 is TGTGCCAGCAGCCAAGCGGGGGATAATTCACCCCTCCACTTT. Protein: CASSQAGDNSPLHF.

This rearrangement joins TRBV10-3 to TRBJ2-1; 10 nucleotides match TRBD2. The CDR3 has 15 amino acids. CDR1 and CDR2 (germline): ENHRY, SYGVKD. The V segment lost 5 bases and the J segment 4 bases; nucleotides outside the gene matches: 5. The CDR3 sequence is CAISPSGGLYNEQFF. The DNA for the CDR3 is TGTGCCATCAGTCCTAGCGGGGGTCTGTACAATGAGCAGTTCTTC.

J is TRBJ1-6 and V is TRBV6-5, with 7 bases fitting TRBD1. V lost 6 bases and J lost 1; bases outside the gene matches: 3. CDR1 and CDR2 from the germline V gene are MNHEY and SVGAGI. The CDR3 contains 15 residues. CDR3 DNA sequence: TGTGCCAGCAGCTACAGGGGTTCCTATAATTCACCCCTCCACTTT. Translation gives CASSYRGSYNSPLHF.

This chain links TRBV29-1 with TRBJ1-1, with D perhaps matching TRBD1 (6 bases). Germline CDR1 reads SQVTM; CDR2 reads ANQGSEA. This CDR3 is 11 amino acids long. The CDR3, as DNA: TGCAGAGGGGGTTTTGGCACTGAAGCTTTCTTT. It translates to CRGGFGTEAFF.

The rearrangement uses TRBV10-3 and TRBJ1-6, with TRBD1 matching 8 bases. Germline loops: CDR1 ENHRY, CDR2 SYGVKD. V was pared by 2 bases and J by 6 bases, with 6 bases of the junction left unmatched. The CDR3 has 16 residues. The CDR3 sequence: CAISEATGAFNSPLHF. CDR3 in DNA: TGTGCCATCAGTGAGGCGACAGGGGCCTTTAATTCACCCCTCCACTTT.

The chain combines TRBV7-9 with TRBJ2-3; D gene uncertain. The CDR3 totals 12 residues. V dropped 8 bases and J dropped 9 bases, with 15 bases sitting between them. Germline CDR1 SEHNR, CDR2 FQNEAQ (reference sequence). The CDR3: CASGTTPETQYF. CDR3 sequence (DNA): TGTGCCAGCGGAACCACCCCGGAGACGCAGTATTTT.

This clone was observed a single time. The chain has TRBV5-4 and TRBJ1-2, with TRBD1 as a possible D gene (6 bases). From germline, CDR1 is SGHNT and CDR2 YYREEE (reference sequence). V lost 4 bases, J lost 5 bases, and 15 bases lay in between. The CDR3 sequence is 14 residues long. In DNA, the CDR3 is TGTGCCAGCAGCATCAGGGGTTCCCCTTATGGCTACACCTTC. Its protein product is CASSIRGSPYGYTF.

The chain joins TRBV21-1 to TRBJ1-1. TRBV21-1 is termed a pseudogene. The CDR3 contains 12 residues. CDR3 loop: CASAGGSTEAFF. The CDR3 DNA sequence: TGTGCCAGCGCGGGGGGAAGCACTGAAGCTTTCTTT.

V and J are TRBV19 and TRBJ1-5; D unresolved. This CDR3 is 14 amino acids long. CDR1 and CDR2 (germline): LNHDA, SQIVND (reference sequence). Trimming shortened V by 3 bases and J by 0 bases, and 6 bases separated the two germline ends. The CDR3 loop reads CASSIFGSNQPQHF. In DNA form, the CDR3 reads TGTGCCAGTAGTATTTTCGGTAGCAATCAGCCCCAGCATTTT.